A single sample is the source of the 21 T cell receptor beta chains below, sequenced in a study of blood T cell repertoires in COVID-19. Sequencing used immunoSEQ multiplex PCR; TCRdb keeps in-frame clones, though not all of them. The sample shows around 150,000 clones, 60% to 80% of them seen only once. The sequenced material came from peripheral blood. The receptors shown here come from a man in his sixties who had recovered from COVID-19.

This clone was seen a single time. The J gene is TRBJ2-3, the V gene TRBV6-6; D call uncertain. Per germline, CDR1 MNHNY and CDR2 SVGAGI (reference sequence). The CDR3 extends over 12 amino acids. V was cut by 7 bases and J by 4 bases, with 9 bases left in between. CDR3 sequence: CASKGAPDTQYF. The CDR3 DNA reads TGTGCCAGCAAAGGAGCACCAGATACGCAGTATTTT.

CDR3 protein: CASSPGTGFAYGYTF. The CDR3 nucleotides are TGTGCCAGCAGTCCTGGGACAGGGTTCGCCTATGGCTACACCTTC. The V gene is TRBV6-5, the J gene TRBJ1-2; 9 bases agree with TRBD1. V was clipped by 5 bases and J by 4 bases; unmatched bases: 8. CDR3 length: 15 residues. CDR1 and CDR2 (germline): MNHEY, SVGAGI.

This clone was counted a few times. The chain uses TRBV6-2 or TRBV6-3 and TRBJ1-5; D perhaps matches TRBD1 (5 bases). Germline assignment: CDR1 MNHEY and CDR2 SVGEGT. Trimming stripped 6 bases from V and 2 bases from J, with 20 bases between. The CDR3 has 17 amino acids. The DNA of the CDR3 is TGTGCCAGCAGCGAATGGGGCAGACAGTCTCGCAATCAGCCCCAGCATTTT. This encodes CASSEWGRQSRNQPQHF.

This clone was counted a single time. V and J are TRBV5-1 and TRBJ2-5; D is uncertain. Between the trimmed V and J ends, which lost 4 bases and 1 base, there was a span of 8 bases. The CDR3 loop spans 13 amino acids. Germline-derived CDR1 and CDR2 are SGHRS and YFSETQ. Here the CDR3 DNA reads TGCGCCAGCAGCGCACAAAGCCAAGAGACCCAGTACTTC. Protein sequence: CASSAQSQETQYF. Filled out from reference TRBV5-1 and TRBJ2-5, the complete variable domain reads KAGVTQTPRYLIKTRGQQVTLSCSPISGHRSVSWYQQTPGQGLQFLFEYFSETQRNKGNFPGRFSGRQFSNSRSEMNVSTLELGDSALYLCASSAQSQETQYFGPGTRLLVL.

The chain couples TRBV29-1 to TRBJ2-7; D remains ambiguous. Germline assignment: CDR1 SQVTM and CDR2 ANQGSEA. The CDR3 runs to 12 residues. Trimming took 4 bases from V and 2 from J, leaving 9 bases between them. The CDR3 bases are TGCAGCGTTGTTGCGGAAACCTACGAGCAGTACTTC. Translating it yields CSVVAETYEQYF.

V usage is TRBV18 and J usage is TRBJ2-1, with 7 bases lining up with TRBD1. CDR1 KGHSH and CDR2 LQKENI come from the germline V gene. Trimming cost V 3 bases and J 6 bases; bases outside gene matches: 14. CDR3 length: 17 amino acids. CDR3 bases: TGTGCCAGCTCACCTTCCCGGGACAGTGCGGGTGGCAATGAGCAGTTCTTC. This encodes CASSPSRDSAGGNEQFF.

This chain joins TRBV6-5 and TRBJ2-3; possibly TRBD2 for D (6 bases). Trimming removed 7 bases at V and 3 bases at J, with 8 bases between. CDR3 length equals 12 residues. The germline V gene has CDR1 MNHEY and CDR2 SVGAGI. The CDR3 spells CASNLATDTQYF. Written as DNA, the CDR3 is TGTGCCAGCAATCTAGCGACAGATACGCAGTATTTT.

The V gene is TRBV7-8, the J gene TRBJ1-5, with D uncertain. The V end lost 0 bases, the J end lost 6 bases, and 6 bases lay between the germline ends. The CDR3 runs to 13 residues. From germline, CDR1 is SGHVS and CDR2 FQNEAQ. In DNA form, the CDR3 reads TGTGCCAGCAGCTTAGCGAGGGTTCAGCCCCAGCATTTT. Its protein is CASSLARVQPQHF.

The chain combines TRBV2 with TRBJ1-1; 9 bases are shared with TRBD1. Germline CDR1 SNHLY, CDR2 FYNNEI. This CDR3 spans 21 amino acids. J lost 3 bases, V lost 4 bases, and 24 bases had no gene match. CDR3 nucleotide sequence: TGTGCCAGCAGTGGACACCGGACAGGGGCAAAGTATTCGGCGGCGGACACTGAAGCTTTCTTT. It encodes CASSGHRTGAKYSAADTEAFF.

The chain employs TRBV7-2 and TRBJ2-7; D perhaps matches TRBD2 (5 bases). The CDR3 totals 14 residues. V gave up 1 base and J gave up 4 bases, with 11 bases separating them. From germline, CDR1 is SGHTA and CDR2 FQGNSA. CDR3 sequence (DNA): TGTGCCAGCAGCTTAGGGGCCAGGACTTACGAGCAGTACTTC. It is translated as CASSLGARTYEQYF. Full variable domain (missing parts from reference TRBV7-2 and TRBJ2-7): GAGVSQSPSNKVTEKGKDVELRCDPISGHTALYWYRQSLGQGLEFLIYFQGNSAPDKSGLPSDRFSAERTGGSVSTLTIQRTQQEDSAVYLCASSLGARTYEQYFGPGTRLTVT.

The chain combines TRBV7-9 with TRBJ1-2; 7 bases fit TRBD1. Trimming at V came to 5 bases and at J to 1 base, leaving 4 bases not matched to a gene. The CDR3 extends over 14 amino acids. Germline CDR1 reads SEHNR; CDR2 reads FQNEAQ (reference sequence). As DNA, the CDR3 is TGTGCCAGCAGCCCGGGACAGAATAACTATGGCTACACCTTC. Its protein is CASSPGQNNYGYTF.

The J gene is TRBJ2-4, the V gene TRBV4-3; no reliable D call. Between the trimmed V and J ends, which lost 0 bases and 7 bases, there was a span of 13 bases. The length of the CDR3 is 15 residues. Per the germline V gene, CDR1 is LGHNA and CDR2 is YSLEER. The CDR3 sequence is CASSQDQGARNIQYF. The CDR3 region has the DNA TGCGCCAGCAGCCAAGATCAAGGAGCAAGGAACATTCAGTACTTC.

This clone turned up a few times. This chain connects TRBV6-2 or TRBV6-3 to TRBJ2-1; the D gene is possibly TRBD1 (6 bases). The V end was cut by 2 bases, the J end by 6 bases, with 14 bases between. The CDR3 spans 15 residues. Looked up from germline, CDR1 is MNHEY and CDR2 is SVGEGT. The CDR3 spells CASSYNNRVGNEQFF. DNA of the CDR3: TGTGCCAGCAGTTACAACAACAGGGTCGGCAATGAGCAGTTCTTC.

The chain carries TRBV5-1 and TRBJ2-3; 7 bases fit TRBD1. Per germline, CDR1 SGHRS and CDR2 YFSETQ. J was trimmed by 2 bases and V by 4 bases; bases with no gene match: 7. This CDR3 comprises 15 residues. The CDR3 DNA sequence: TGCGCCAGCAGCCCATGGACAGGCTCCACAGATACGCAGTATTTT. Translation: CASSPWTGSTDTQYF.

CDR3 protein: CASSYTGGQETQYF. DNA of the CDR3: TGTGCCAGCAGCTATACAGGGGGCCAAGAGACCCAGTACTTC. The chain combines TRBV5-5 with TRBJ2-5, with 8 positions matching TRBD1. Germline assignment: CDR1 SGHKS and CDR2 YYEKEE (reference sequence). V lost 3 bases to trimming and J lost 1 base; unmatched junction nucleotides: 2. This CDR3 region has 14 residues.

The chain employs TRBV20-1 and TRBJ1-1; D unresolved. CDR1 DFQATT and CDR2 SNEGSKA come from the germline V gene (reference sequence). CDR3 length: 11 amino acids. V shed 8 bases and J shed 1 base, with 8 bases lying between them. The CDR3 nucleotides read TGCAGTCCCACAGAGAACACTGAAGCTTTCTTT. Its protein is CSPTENTEAFF.

The gene calls are TRBV7-2 and TRBJ2-1, with D possibly TRBD2 on 6 matching bases. This CDR3 has 19 amino acids. Germline loops: CDR1 SGHTA, CDR2 FQGNSA. Trimming took 3 bases from V and 1 from J, leaving 22 bases between them. The CDR3 loop is CASSFRRLGGAVSYNEQFF. In DNA form, the CDR3 reads TGTGCCAGCAGCTTCCGCAGACTAGGCGGGGCAGTGTCCTACAATGAGCAGTTCTTC.

The V gene is TRBV6-2 or TRBV6-3, the J gene TRBJ2-7; TRBD2 might be the D (6 bases). Germline loops: CDR1 MNHEY, CDR2 SVGEGT. V was clipped by 2 bases and J by 5 bases, with 13 bases between them. CDR3 length: 14 amino acids. CDR3 nucleotide sequence: TGTGCCAGCAGTTACCGGGTTGGGAGGAACGAGCAGTACTTC. Translation gives CASSYRVGRNEQYF.

V is TRBV7-2 and J is TRBJ2-7; the match to TRBD1 covers 7 bases. This CDR3 region has 16 residues. Germline trimming cut 5 bases from V and 0 bases from J; bases unmatched to any gene: 10. Germline V gene data show CDR1 as SGHTA and CDR2 as FQGNSA. The CDR3 region is CASSLQSGQASYEQYF. The CDR3 DNA is TGTGCCAGCAGCCTTCAATCAGGACAGGCCTCCTACGAGCAGTACTTC.

CDR3 sequence reads: CASRIQGPGELFF. Written as DNA, the CDR3 is TGTGCCAGCAGGATACAGGGACCCGGGGAGCTGTTTTTT. This chain connects TRBV25-1 to TRBJ2-2, with a tentative D call TRBD1 (6 bases). The CDR3 is 13 residues long. CDR1 is MGHDK, CDR2 SYGVNS, per germline. Trimming removed 6 bases from V and 6 bases from J, with 11 bases in between. Full variable domain (remainder filled in from reference TRBV25-1 and TRBJ2-2): EADIYQTPRYLVIGTGKKITLECSQTMGHDKMYWYQQDPGMELHLIHYSYGVNSTEKGDLSSESTVSRIRTEHFPLTLESARPSHTSQYLCASRIQGPGELFFGEGSRLTVL.

The chain couples TRBV2 to TRBJ1-2; tentative D call: TRBD1 (6 bases). Germline V gives CDR1 SNHLY, CDR2 FYNNEI. The CDR3 is 14 residues long. Trimming removed 2 bases at V and 8 bases at J, with 15 bases between. In DNA form, the CDR3 reads TGTGCCAGCAGTGAACAACAGGGAAACCGCGGCTACACCTTC. As protein: CASSEQQGNRGYTF.